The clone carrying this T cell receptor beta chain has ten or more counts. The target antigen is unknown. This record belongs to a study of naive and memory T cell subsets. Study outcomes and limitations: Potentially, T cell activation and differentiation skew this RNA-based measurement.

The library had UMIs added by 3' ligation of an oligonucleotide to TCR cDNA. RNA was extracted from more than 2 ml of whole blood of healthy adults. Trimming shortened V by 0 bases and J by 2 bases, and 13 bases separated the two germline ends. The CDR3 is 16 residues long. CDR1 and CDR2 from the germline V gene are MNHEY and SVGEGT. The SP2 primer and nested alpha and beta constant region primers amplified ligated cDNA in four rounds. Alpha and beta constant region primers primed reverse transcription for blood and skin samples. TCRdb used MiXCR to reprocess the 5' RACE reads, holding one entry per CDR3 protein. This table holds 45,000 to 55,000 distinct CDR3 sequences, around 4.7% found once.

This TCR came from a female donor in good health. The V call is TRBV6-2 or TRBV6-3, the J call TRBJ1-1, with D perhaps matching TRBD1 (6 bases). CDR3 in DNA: TGTGCCAGCAGTTACTCCTCTACAGGGAGAAACACTGAAGCTTTCTTT. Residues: CASSYSSTGRNTEAFF.